Listed here are 5 T cell receptor beta chains from one sample, sequenced in a study of shared T cell receptors in the human thymus. Produced via immunoSEQ multiplex PCR; TCRdb's table is partial and in-frame only. The profile covers 720,000 or so clones, with approximately 85% appearing a single time and 0.008% to 0.011% taken by the ten largest. Separately, the same data were catalogued under a study of human thymus T cells.

The sequenced sample consisted of thymocytes. The receptors stem from a girl less than two years old with a congenital heart defect.

The chain uses TRBV29-1 and TRBJ1-2; 7 positions agree with TRBD1. Germline V gene data show CDR1 as SQVTM and CDR2 as ANQGSEA. The CDR3 covers 13 residues. The junction had 7 bases not matched to a gene; V was cut back by 2 bases and J by 7 bases. CDR3 amino acids: CSVERDRQLGYTF. The CDR3 nucleotides read TGCAGCGTTGAAAGGGACAGACAACTTGGCTACACCTTC. Using reference TRBV29-1 and TRBJ1-2 for the parts outside the CDR3, the full variable domain is SAVISQKPSRDICQRGTSLTIQCQVDSQVTMMFWYRQQPGQSLTLIATANQGSEATYESGFVIDKFPISRPNLTFSTLTVSNMSPEDSSIYLCSVERDRQLGYTFGSGTRLTVV.

V usage is TRBV5-5 and J usage is TRBJ1-1; 7 bases line up with TRBD1. The CDR3 loop spans 18 amino acids. Germline CDR1 is SGHKS and CDR2 is YYEKEE (reference sequence). V lost 0 bases to trimming and J lost 0 bases; unmatched junction nucleotides: 11. The CDR3 loop is CASSLARVGTDMNTEAFF. DNA for the CDR3: TGTGCCAGCAGCTTGGCCCGTGTTGGGACAGATATGAACACTGAAGCTTTCTTT.

CDR3 DNA: TGTGCCAGCAGCTTAGTAGCGGGGCCGAGGAATGAGCAGTTCTTC. Translation gives CASSLVAGPRNEQFF. The chain has TRBV11-2 and TRBJ2-1; 8 positions agree with TRBD2. Germline CDR1 and CDR2: SGHAT and FQNNGV. The V gene end was trimmed by 1 base and the J gene end by 7 bases; junction bases not matched to a gene: 6. This CDR3 region has 15 residues.

This clone turned up a few times. The chain couples TRBV5-8 to TRBJ2-7, with D possibly being TRBD1 (5 bases). Germline CDR1 SGHTS, CDR2 YDEGEE. CDR3 length: 16 amino acids. V lost 3 bases and J lost 5, with 21 bases in between. This chain's CDR3 is CASSSRPSRVRNEQYF. DNA for the CDR3: TGTGCCAGCAGCTCCCGCCCCAGCAGGGTTCGGAACGAGCAGTACTTC.

The rearrangement links TRBV7-3 to TRBJ2-2; the D gene is possibly TRBD2 (5 bases). This CDR3 has 16 amino acids. Per germline, CDR1 SGHTA and CDR2 FQGTGA. V was pared by 2 bases and J by 1 base, with 11 bases between. CDR3 region: CASSLGSSLNTGELFF. The DNA for the CDR3 is TGTGCCAGCAGCTTAGGGAGTAGCTTGAACACCGGGGAGCTGTTTTTT.